This T cell receptor (beta chain) was obtained from a study of cytomegalovirus exposure and HLA in healthy donors. Regarding this clone: Its antigen remains unidentified.

60 Vbeta and 13 Jbeta primers were used in PCR. In the original workflow: An analysis that came later counted tens of millions of unique TCR beta chains, around 10 million shared. The table came from immunoSEQ multiplex PCR; TCRdb's copy has only in-frame clones and leaves some out. That table gives V, J and clone size, and the DNA gave D and trimming. The table lists tens of thousands of clones, with approximately 15% in the top ten. General study results and limits: It emerged from a later analysis that several of the most significant clusters appeared to be linked to common viral pathogens. Donors belonging to an Asian-associated ancestry cluster reportedly showed fewer N-insertions in productive TCRs than the roughly 670-donor mean, according to what a later analysis found.

The CDR3 length is 14 residues. V trimming: 6 bases; J trimming: 5 bases; junction bases outside the gene matches: 7. Germline lookup yields CDR1 ENHRY and CDR2 SYGVKD. The clonotype was recovered from a male donor in good health and CMV-seropositive. The sample was PBMCs. The V gene is TRBV10-3, the J gene TRBJ1-1; 9 bases line up with TRBD1. CDR3: CAIRRGQGRTEAFF. The CDR3 DNA is TGTGCCATCAGGAGGGGACAGGGAAGAACTGAAGCTTTCTTT.